Listed here are 5 T cell receptor beta chains from one sample, sequenced in a study of cytomegalovirus exposure and HLA in healthy donors. Primers included in the PCR were 60 Vbeta and 13 Jbeta primers. Measured with immunoSEQ multiplex PCR; TCRdb has only the in-frame clones, and not every one. The data show approximately 260,000 clones, almost 85% seen once. Sequencing was carried out using PBMCs. The receptor set was obtained from a woman aged 35 to 49 in good health and CMV-seropositive.

This clone has a single count. The chain recombines TRBV30 with TRBJ1-6, with 8 bases identical to TRBD1. Germline loops: CDR1 GTSNPN, CDR2 SVGIG (reference sequence). After removal of 5 bases from V and 6 bases from J, the junction contained 9 bases not matched to a gene. The CDR3 extends over 15 amino acids. The CDR3 sequence: CAWDKGTGFNSPLHF. The CDR3 bases are TGTGCCTGGGACAAAGGGACAGGCTTTAATTCACCCCTCCACTTT.

The DNA for the CDR3 is TGTGCCAGCAGCTTGGACAGGGTGAACATTCAGTACTTC. Protein product: CASSLDRVNIQYF. The rearrangement joins TRBV5-4 to TRBJ2-4; TRBD1 might be the D (6 bases). The V end lost 0 bases, the J end lost 7 bases, and 8 bases lay between the germline ends. This CDR3 has 13 residues. Germline loops: CDR1 SGHNT, CDR2 YYREEE (reference sequence).

Here the CDR3 reads CASRGTAYTGELFF. The DNA of the CDR3 is TGTGCCAGCAGGGGGACTGCCTATACCGGGGAGCTGTTTTTT. V usage is TRBV6-1 and J usage is TRBJ2-2, with TRBD2 as a possible D gene (6 bases). Germline assignment: CDR1 MNHNS and CDR2 SASEGT. The V and J ends lost 6 bases and 5 bases respectively, with 13 bases between them. The CDR3 is 14 amino acids.

The chain combines TRBV19 with TRBJ2-2; TRBD2 matches at 12 bases. V lost 3 bases and J lost 6; bases outside the gene matches: 5. Germline V lookup: CDR1 LNHDA, CDR2 SQIVND (reference sequence). This CDR3 has 16 amino acids. CDR3 sequence (DNA): TGTGCCAGTAGTATCCTAGCGGGAGGGCCAGCCGGGGAGCTGTTTTTT. Translating it yields CASSILAGGPAGELFF.

The rearrangement joins TRBV18 to TRBJ1-1; D is undetermined. Germline V gene lookup returns CDR1 KGHSH and CDR2 LQKENI. V lost 1 base, J lost 7 bases, and 19 bases lay in between. This CDR3 spans 16 amino acids. CDR3 protein: CASSPRPVRGNIEAFF. The CDR3 DNA sequence: TGTGCCAGCTCACCACGCCCTGTACGAGGGAATATTGAAGCTTTCTTT.